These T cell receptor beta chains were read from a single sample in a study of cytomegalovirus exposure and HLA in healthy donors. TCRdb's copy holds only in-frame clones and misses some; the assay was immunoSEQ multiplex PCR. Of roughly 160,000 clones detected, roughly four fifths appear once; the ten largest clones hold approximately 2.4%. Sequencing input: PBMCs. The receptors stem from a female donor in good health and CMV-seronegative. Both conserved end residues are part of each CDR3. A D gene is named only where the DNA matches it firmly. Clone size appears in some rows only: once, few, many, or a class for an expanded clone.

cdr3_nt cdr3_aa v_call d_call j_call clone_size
TGTGCCAGCAGTGGACTAGCGTACGAGCAGTACTTC CASSGLAYEQYF TRBV25-1 TRBD2 TRBJ2-7 .
TGTGCCAGCAGCTCCCACAGGGATCCGGCCGGGGAGCTGTTTTTT CASSSHRDPAGELFF TRBV7-8 . TRBJ2-2 .
TGTGCCAGCCGACAGGGGCTCGATACTGAAGCTTTCTTT CASRQGLDTEAFF TRBV7-6 TRBD1 TRBJ1-1 .
TGTGCCAGCAATCGGGACAGCTCTGGAAACACCATATATTTT CASNRDSSGNTIYF TRBV2 TRBD1 TRBJ1-3 .
TGCGCCAGCAGTGAGCCAGACATGAACACTGAAGCTTTCTTT CASSEPDMNTEAFF TRBV10-2 . TRBJ1-1 .
TGCGCCAGCAGCCAAGACGGACTAGCGGGAGGCTACGAGCAGTACTTC CASSQDGLAGGYEQYF TRBV4-3 TRBD2 TRBJ2-7 few
TGTGCCAGCTCCCCATCTGATACGGGAGAGCAGTTCTTC CASSPSDTGEQFF TRBV6-6 . TRBJ2-1 once
TGTGCCAGCAGTATGGGACAGCTGAATCAGCCCCAGCATTTT CASSMGQLNQPQHF TRBV27 TRBD1 TRBJ1-5 .
TGTGCCAGCAGCACACTAGTCGGGAAAGTAGGCGAGCAGTTCTTC CASSTLVGKVGEQFF TRBV27 . TRBJ2-1 .
TGTGCCAGCAGTAACCGGAGCACCGGGGAGCTGTTTTTT CASSNRSTGELFF TRBV11-3 . TRBJ2-2 .
TGTGCCAGCAGGAACTGGAAGGGGTATGGCTACACCTTC CASRNWKGYGYTF TRBV7-9 . TRBJ1-2 .
TGTGCCAGCAGCTTAGAATTGACAGTAGCCTACGAGCAGTACTTC CASSLELTVAYEQYF TRBV11-2 . TRBJ2-7 .
TGTGCCTGGAGTGGGACAGGGTACAATGAGCAGTTCTTC CAWSGTGYNEQFF TRBV30 TRBD1 TRBJ2-1 .
TGTGCCAGCCGCCGGGGAGGGCATCAGCCCCAGCATTTT CASRRGGHQPQHF TRBV2 . TRBJ1-5 .
TGTGCCTGGAGTCCCCGATACAGGGAGACCGGGGAGCTGTTTTTT CAWSPRYRETGELFF TRBV30 . TRBJ2-2 few
TGCGCCAGCAGCACTGGACAGGGAAACTACGAGCAGTACTTC CASSTGQGNYEQYF TRBV5-1 TRBD1 TRBJ2-7 .
TGTGCCAGCAGAAAAGGACTCGCCCAAGAGACCCAGTACTTC CASRKGLAQETQYF TRBV2 . TRBJ2-5 .
TGTGCCGTAGCGGGGACAGGGGATGAAAAACTGTTTTTT CAVAGTGDEKLFF TRBV28 TRBD1 TRBJ1-4 .
TGTGCCAGCAGCTTACACAGGGGACTGAACACTGAAGCTTTCTTT CASSLHRGLNTEAFF TRBV7-2 TRBD1 TRBJ1-1 .
TGCGCCAGCGGGACAGGACCGAACACTGAAGCTTTCTTT CASGTGPNTEAFF TRBV4-1 TRBD1 TRBJ1-1 .